The 15 T cell receptor beta chains reported below all come from one sample, sequenced in a study of long-term antiretroviral therapy in people with HIV. The assay used was immunoSEQ (version v3.0), run at survey level. Clones were sequenced by immunoSEQ multiplex PCR, and TCRdb holds only the in-frame ones, with some missing. This table holds tens of thousands of clones, roughly 80% found once. The sample in question was unsorted PBMCs, obtained 0.3 years after starting antiretroviral therapy. Receptor source: a man between 18 and 35 years old with HIV.

The chain employs TRBV7-8 and TRBJ2-3; 13 bases are a match to TRBD2. V lost 5 bases and J lost 2; bases outside the gene matches: 10. This CDR3 region has 18 residues. The germline CDR1 and CDR2 sequences are SGHVS and FQNEAQ. The CDR3 is CASSPRALAGGPTDTQYF. CDR3 DNA sequence: TGTGCCAGCAGCCCCAGGGCACTAGCGGGAGGGCCCACAGATACGCAGTATTTT.

The V and J genes are TRBV7-9 and TRBJ1-5; 8 nucleotides align to TRBD1. The trim removed 5 bases at V and 6 bases at J, leaving 12 bases unmatched. The V gene's germline CDR1 is SEHNR and CDR2 FQNEAQ (reference sequence). This CDR3 spans 16 amino acids. CDR3 sequence: CASSLSSQGAAQPQHF. Here the CDR3 DNA reads TGTGCCAGCAGCCTAAGTTCGCAGGGGGCTGCTCAGCCCCAGCATTTT. The full variable domain, in which reference TRBV7-9 and TRBJ1-5 provide the parts outside the CDR3, is DTGVSQNPRHKITKRGQNVTFRCDPISEHNRLYWYRQTLGQGPEFLTYFQNEAQLEKSRLLSDRFSAERPKGSFSTLEIQRTEQGDSAMYLCASSLSSQGAAQPQHFGDGTRLSIL.

The chain links TRBV2 to TRBJ1-1; no clear D gene. The length of the CDR3 is 16 residues. Trimming stripped 2 bases from V and 2 bases from J, with 15 bases between. Germline CDR1 and CDR2: SNHLY and FYNNEI. The CDR3 DNA reads as TGTGCCAGCAGTGAAACGGTTGTAGGGCAAAACACTGAAGCTTTCTTT. Translation gives CASSETVVGQNTEAFF.

The chain employs TRBV7-3 and TRBJ2-5; 9 bases are a match to TRBD2. V dropped 4 bases and J dropped 1; count of bases not matched to a gene: 7. This CDR3 is built from 16 residues. CDR1 is SGHTA and CDR2 is FQGTGA in the germline V gene. CDR3 nucleotide sequence: TGTGCCAGCAGCTCTAATCCAGCGGGGGGCCAAGAGACCCAGTACTTC. Amino acids: CASSSNPAGGQETQYF.

This chain joins TRBV9 and TRBJ1-2; D remains ambiguous. V dropped 0 bases and J dropped 3 bases, with 9 bases sitting between them. Germline CDR1 and CDR2: SGDLS and YYNGEE. This CDR3 has 14 amino acids. The CDR3 protein is CASSVEGGYYGYTF. CDR3 DNA: TGTGCCAGCAGCGTAGAAGGCGGTTACTATGGCTACACCTTC. The whole variable domain, filled in from reference TRBV9 and TRBJ1-2, reads DSGVTQTPKHLITATGQRVTLRCSPRSGDLSVYWYQQSLDQGLQFLIQYYNGEERAKGNILERFSAQQFPDLHSELNLSSLELGDSALYFCASSVEGGYYGYTFGSGTRLTVV.

The chain carries TRBV19 and TRBJ2-1; 8 bases agree with TRBD2. The CDR3 sequence is 15 residues long. Trimming cost V 3 bases and J 5 bases; bases outside gene matches: 6. Germline-derived CDR1 and CDR2 are LNHDA and SQIVND (reference sequence). The chain's CDR3 is CASSIAVAGNNEQFF. The DNA of the CDR3 is TGTGCCAGTAGTATTGCGGTAGCGGGGAACAATGAGCAGTTCTTC.

The genes are TRBV5-4 and TRBJ1-2; 10 bases agree with TRBD1. CDR3 length: 14 amino acids. The V gene's germline CDR1 is SGHNT and CDR2 YYREEE (reference sequence). With 2 bases clipped from V and 4 bases from J, the junction kept 2 bases outside the gene matches. CDR3 region: CASSFGTGAYGYTF. DNA of the CDR3: TGTGCCAGCAGCTTTGGGACAGGGGCCTATGGCTACACCTTC.

This clone was found a few times. This rearrangement joins TRBV9 to TRBJ1-1; D unresolved. The V and J ends lost 2 bases and 0 bases respectively, with 14 bases between them. Germline CDR1 is SGDLS and CDR2 is YYNGEE. This CDR3 has 16 residues. The CDR3 region has the DNA TGTGCCAGCAGCGTCTCACACGACATTATGAACACTGAAGCTTTCTTT. Translation gives CASSVSHDIMNTEAFF.

The rearrangement uses TRBV5-4 and TRBJ1-2; D is perhaps TRBD1 (5 bases). V was pared by 2 bases and J by 6 bases, with 11 bases between. Germline CDR1 reads SGHNT; CDR2 reads YYREEE (reference sequence). The CDR3 has 13 amino acids. Written as DNA, the CDR3 is TGTGCCAGCAGCTTAGGGGACGGGGATGGCTACACCTTC. Its protein is CASSLGDGDGYTF.

The V gene is TRBV6-1, the J gene TRBJ2-6, with 7 bases that match TRBD1. Germline values: CDR1 MNHNS, CDR2 SASEGT. CDR3 size: 15 residues. Losses at the gene ends were 5 bases for V and 2 bases for J; bases not matched to a gene: 3. The CDR3 sequence is CASSPTGTGANVLTF. The CDR3 DNA sequence: TGTGCCAGCAGTCCGACAGGGACTGGGGCCAACGTCCTGACTTTC.

The J gene is TRBJ2-5, the V gene TRBV7-9; D is perhaps TRBD1 (5 bases). The CDR3 length is 16 residues. V was trimmed by 4 bases and J by 2 bases, leaving 17 bases between them. Germline CDR1 reads SEHNR; CDR2 reads FQNEAQ (reference sequence). The DNA for the CDR3 is TGTGCCAGCAGCTCAAAGGGGTCACGGTTTCAAGAGACCCAGTACTTC. Its protein is CASSSKGSRFQETQYF.

The rearrangement links TRBV25-1 to TRBJ2-1, with 8 positions matching TRBD2. CDR1 is MGHDK and CDR2 is SYGVNS in the germline V gene. V shed 4 bases and J 0 bases; nucleotides not matched to a gene: 8. The CDR3 loop spans 17 amino acids. CDR3 nucleotides: TGTGCCAGCAGTGTAGCGGGAACTTCAACCTCCTACAATGAGCAGTTCTTC. It yields the protein CASSVAGTSTSYNEQFF.

The chain has TRBV5-1 and TRBJ2-3; D unclear. From germline, CDR1 is SGHRS and CDR2 YFSETQ. Between the trimmed V and J ends, which lost 0 bases and 1 base, there was a span of 12 bases. CDR3 length equals 16 residues. CDR3 DNA: TGCGCCAGCAGCTTGGCCGAAAGCAGCCGCACAGATACGCAGTATTTT. This sequence encodes CASSLAESSRTDTQYF.

The V gene is TRBV5-4, the J gene TRBJ2-7, with TRBD2 as a possible D gene (6 bases). This CDR3 region has 18 residues. The V end was cut by 0 bases, the J end by 3 bases, with 22 bases between. Germline CDR1 reads SGHNT; CDR2 reads YYREEE (reference sequence). The CDR3 nucleotides are TGTGCCAGCAGCTTGGGGCCCGGGGGTAGAGGACTTATCTACGAGCAGTACTTC. Its translation: CASSLGPGGRGLIYEQYF.

The J gene is TRBJ2-1, the V gene TRBV4-1, with TRBD2 identical over 8 bases. CDR1 and CDR2 (germline): MGHRA, YSYEKL. V shed 0 bases, J shed 4 bases, and the junction held 5 bases outside the gene matches. The CDR3 loop spans 16 amino acids. CDR3 amino acids: CASSQEGIAGYNEQFF. The CDR3 bases are TGCGCCAGCAGCCAAGAGGGGATAGCGGGATACAATGAGCAGTTCTTC.